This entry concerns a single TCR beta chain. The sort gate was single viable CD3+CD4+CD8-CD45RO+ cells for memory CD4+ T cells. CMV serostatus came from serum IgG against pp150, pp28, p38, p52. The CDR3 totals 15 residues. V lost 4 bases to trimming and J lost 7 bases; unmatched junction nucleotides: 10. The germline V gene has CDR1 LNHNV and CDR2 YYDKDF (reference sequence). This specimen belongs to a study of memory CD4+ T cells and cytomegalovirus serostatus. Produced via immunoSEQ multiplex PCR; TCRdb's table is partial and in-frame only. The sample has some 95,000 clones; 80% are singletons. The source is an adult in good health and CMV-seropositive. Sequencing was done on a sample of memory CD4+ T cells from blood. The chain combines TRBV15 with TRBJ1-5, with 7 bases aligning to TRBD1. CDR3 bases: TGTGCCACCAGCACCAGACAGGGCAAGGGACAGCCCCAGCATTTT. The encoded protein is CATSTRQGKGQPQHF.